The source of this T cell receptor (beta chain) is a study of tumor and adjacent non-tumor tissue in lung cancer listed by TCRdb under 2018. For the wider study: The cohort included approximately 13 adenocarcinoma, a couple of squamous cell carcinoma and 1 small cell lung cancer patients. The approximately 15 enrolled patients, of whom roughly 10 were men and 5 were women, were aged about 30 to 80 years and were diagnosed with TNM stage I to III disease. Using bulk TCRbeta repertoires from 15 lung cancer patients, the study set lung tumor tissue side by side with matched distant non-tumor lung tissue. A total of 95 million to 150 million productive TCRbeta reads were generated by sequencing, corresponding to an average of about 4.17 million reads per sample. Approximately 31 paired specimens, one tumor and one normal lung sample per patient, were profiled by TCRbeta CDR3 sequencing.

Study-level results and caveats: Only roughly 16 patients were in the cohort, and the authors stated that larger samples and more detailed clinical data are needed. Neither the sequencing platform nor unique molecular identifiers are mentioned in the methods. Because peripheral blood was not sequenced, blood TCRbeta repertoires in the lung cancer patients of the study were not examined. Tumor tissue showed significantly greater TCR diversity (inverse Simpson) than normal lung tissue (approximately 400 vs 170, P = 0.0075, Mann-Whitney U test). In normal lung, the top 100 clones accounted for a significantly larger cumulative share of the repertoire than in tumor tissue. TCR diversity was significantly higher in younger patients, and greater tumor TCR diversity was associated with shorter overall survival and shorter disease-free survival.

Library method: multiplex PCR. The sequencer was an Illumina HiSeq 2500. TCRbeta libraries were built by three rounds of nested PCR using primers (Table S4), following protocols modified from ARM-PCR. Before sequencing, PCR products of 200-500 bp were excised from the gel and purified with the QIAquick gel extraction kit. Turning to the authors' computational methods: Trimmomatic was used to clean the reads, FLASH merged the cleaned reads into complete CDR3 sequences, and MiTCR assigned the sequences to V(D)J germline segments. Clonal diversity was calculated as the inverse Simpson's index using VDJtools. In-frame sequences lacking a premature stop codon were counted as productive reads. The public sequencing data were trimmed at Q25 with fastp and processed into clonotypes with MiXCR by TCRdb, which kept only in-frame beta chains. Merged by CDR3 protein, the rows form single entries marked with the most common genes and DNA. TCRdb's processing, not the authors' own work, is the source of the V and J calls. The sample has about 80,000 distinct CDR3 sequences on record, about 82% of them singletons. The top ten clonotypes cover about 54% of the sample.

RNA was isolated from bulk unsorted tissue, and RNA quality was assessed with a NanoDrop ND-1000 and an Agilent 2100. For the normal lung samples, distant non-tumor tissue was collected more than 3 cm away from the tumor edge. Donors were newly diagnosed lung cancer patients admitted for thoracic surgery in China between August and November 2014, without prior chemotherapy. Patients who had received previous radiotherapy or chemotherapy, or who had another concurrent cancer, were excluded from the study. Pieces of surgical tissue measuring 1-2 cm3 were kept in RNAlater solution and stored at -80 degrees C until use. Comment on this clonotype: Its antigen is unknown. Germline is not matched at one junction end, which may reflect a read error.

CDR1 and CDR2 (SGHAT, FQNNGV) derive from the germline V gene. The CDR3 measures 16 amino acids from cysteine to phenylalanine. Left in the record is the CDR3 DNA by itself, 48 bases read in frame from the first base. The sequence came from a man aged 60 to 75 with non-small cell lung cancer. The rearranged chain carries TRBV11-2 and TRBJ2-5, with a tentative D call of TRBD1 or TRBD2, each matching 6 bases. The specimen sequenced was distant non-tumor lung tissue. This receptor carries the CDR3 CARSSTIGGPKGTQYF. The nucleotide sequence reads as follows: TGTGCCAGAAGCTCCACAATTGGGGGGCCAAAGGGGACCCAGTACTTC.